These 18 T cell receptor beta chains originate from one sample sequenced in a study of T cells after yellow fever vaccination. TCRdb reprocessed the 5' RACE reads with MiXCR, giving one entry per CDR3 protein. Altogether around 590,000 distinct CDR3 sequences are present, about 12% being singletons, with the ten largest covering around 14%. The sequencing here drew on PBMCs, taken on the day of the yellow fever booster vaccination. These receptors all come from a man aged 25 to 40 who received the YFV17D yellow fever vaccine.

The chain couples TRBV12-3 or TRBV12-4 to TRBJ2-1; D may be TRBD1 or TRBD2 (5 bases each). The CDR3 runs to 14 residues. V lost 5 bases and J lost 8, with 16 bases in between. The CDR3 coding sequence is TGTGCCAGCAGTCCCGGGACCCTGCAGTATGAGCAGTTCTTC. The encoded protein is CASSPGTLQYEQFF.

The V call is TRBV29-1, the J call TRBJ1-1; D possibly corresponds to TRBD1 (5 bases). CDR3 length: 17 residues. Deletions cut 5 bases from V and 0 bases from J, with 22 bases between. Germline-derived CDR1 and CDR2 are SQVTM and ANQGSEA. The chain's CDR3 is CSVTHGSGRGLNTEAFF. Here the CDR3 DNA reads TGCAGCGTTACCCATGGTTCAGGGCGCGGATTGAACACTGAAGCTTTCTTT.

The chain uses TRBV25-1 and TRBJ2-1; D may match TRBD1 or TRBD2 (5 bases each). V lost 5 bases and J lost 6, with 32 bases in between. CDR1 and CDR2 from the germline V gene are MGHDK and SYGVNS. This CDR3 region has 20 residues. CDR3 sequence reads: CASSPSLGRGLRSEVNEQFF. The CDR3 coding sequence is TGTGCCAGCAGTCCTTCCTTGGGACGGGGCCTCAGGTCCGAGGTCAATGAGCAGTTCTTC.

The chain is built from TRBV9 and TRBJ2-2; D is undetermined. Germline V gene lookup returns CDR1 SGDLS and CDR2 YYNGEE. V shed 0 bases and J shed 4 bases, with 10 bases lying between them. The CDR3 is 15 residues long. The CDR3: CASSVDGWATGELFF. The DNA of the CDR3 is TGTGCCAGCAGCGTAGATGGGTGGGCCACCGGGGAGCTGTTTTTT.

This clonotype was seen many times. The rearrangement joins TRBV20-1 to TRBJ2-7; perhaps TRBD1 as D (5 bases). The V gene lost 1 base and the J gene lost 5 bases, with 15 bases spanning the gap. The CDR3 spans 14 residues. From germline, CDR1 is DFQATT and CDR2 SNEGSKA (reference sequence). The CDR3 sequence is CSARGVGADDEQYF. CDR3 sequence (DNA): TGCAGTGCTAGAGGGGTAGGGGCCGACGACGAGCAGTACTTC.

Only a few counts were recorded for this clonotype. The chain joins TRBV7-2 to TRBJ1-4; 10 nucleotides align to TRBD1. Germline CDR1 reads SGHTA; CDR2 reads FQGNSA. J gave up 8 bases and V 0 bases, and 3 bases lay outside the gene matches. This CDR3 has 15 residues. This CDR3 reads CASSLAGTGEEKLFF. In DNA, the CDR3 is TGTGCCAGCAGCTTAGCCGGGACAGGGGAGGAAAAACTGTTTTTT.

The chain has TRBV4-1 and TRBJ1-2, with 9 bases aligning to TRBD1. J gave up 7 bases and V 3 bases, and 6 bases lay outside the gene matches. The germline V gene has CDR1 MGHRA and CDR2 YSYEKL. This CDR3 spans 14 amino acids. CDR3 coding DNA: TGCGCCAGCAGCCACCCCACAGGGGGCTCTGGCTACACCTTC. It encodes CASSHPTGGSGYTF.

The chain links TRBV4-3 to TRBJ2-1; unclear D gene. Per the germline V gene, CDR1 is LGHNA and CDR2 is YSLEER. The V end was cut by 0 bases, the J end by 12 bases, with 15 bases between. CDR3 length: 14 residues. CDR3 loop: CASSQEGTPMGQFF. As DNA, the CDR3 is TGCGCCAGCAGCCAAGAAGGAACCCCAATGGGGCAGTTCTTC.

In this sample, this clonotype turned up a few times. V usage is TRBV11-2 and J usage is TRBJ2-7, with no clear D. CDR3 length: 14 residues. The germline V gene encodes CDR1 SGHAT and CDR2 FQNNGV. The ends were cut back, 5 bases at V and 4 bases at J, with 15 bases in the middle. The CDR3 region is CASSRINGTYEQYF. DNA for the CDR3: TGTGCCAGCAGCCGTATTAACGGAACGTACGAGCAGTACTTC.

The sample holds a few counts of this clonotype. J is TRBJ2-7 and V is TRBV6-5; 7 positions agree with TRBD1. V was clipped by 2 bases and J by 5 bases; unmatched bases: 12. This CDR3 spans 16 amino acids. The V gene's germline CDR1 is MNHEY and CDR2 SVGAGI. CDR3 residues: CASSYPELTGNDEQYF. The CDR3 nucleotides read TGTGCCAGCAGTTACCCCGAGCTGACAGGGAACGACGAGCAGTACTTC.

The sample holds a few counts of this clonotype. The CDR3 DNA sequence: TGCAGTGCTAGGGGGCGGGGGAGGGCCTCCTCCTACGAGCAGTACTTC. Residues: CSARGRGRASSYEQYF. J is TRBJ2-7 and V is TRBV20-1, with TRBD2 identical over 7 bases. V was pared by 3 bases and J by 0 bases, with 11 bases of the junction left unmatched. CDR1 is DFQATT, CDR2 SNEGSKA, per germline (reference sequence). CDR3 length equals 16 residues.

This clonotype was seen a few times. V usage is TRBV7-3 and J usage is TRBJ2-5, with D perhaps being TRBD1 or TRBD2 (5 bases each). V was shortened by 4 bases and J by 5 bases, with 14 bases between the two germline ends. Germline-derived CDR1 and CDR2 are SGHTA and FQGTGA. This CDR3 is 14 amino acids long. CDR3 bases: TGTGCCAGCAGCTCGAGCCCGGGGCCCGAGACCCAGTACTTC. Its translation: CASSSSPGPETQYF.

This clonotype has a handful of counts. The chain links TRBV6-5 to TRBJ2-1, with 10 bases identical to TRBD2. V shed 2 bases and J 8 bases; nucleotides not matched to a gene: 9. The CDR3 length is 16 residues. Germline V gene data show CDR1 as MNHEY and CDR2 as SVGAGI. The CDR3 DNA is TGTGCCAGCAGTTACCGGGCTAGCGGGAGTGCTCATGAGCAGTTCTTC. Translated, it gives CASSYRASGSAHEQFF.

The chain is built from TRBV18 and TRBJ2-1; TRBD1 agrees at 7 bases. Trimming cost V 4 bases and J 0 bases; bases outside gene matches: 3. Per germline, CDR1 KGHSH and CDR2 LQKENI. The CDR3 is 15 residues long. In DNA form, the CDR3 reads TGTGCCAGCTCACATACAGGGGTCTCCTACAATGAGCAGTTCTTC. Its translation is CASSHTGVSYNEQFF.

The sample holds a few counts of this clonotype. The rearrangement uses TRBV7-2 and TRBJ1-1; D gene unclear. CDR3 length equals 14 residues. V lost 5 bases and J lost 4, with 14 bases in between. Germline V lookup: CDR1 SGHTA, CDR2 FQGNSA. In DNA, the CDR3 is TGTGCCAGCAGCCCCCCCGGGAGTATCACTGAAGCTTTCTTT. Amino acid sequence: CASSPPGSITEAFF.

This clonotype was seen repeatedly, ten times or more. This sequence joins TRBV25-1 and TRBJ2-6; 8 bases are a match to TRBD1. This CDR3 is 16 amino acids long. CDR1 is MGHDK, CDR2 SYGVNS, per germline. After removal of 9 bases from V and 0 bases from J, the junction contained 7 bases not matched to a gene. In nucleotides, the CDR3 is TGTGCCAGTGGGGACAGGCAACGCTCTGGGGCCAACGTCCTGACTTTC. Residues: CASGDRQRSGANVLTF.

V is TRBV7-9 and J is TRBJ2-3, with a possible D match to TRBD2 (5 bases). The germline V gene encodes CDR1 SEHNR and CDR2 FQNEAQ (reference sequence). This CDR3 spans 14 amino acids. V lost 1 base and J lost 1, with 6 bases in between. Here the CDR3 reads CASSLVSGTDTQYF. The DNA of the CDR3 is TGTGCCAGCAGCTTAGTTAGCGGCACAGATACGCAGTATTTT.

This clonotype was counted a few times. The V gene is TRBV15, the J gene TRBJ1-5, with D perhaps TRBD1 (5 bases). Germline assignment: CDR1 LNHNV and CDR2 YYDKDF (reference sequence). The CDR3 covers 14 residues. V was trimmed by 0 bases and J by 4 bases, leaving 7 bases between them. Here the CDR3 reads CATSRDQGNQPQHF. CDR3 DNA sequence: TGTGCCACCAGCAGAGATCAGGGTAATCAGCCCCAGCATTTT.